This TCR beta chain was sequenced for a study of T cells in Graves' hyperthyroidism and ophthalmopathy (dated by TCRdb to the late 2010s). For the wider study: Peripheral blood samples were taken at initial diagnosis, before any treatment was given. A discovery cohort of roughly 96 patients, 43 with Graves' ophthalmopathy and about 60 with stable Graves' hyperthyroidism, was used to find distinguishing TCR V-J signatures. Prospective prediction of ophthalmopathy was tested in an independent validation cohort of fewer than 20 hyperthyroidism patients and 17 patients who later progressed to ophthalmopathy. The 100 or so discovery patients were divided at random into training and test sets in a 7:3 ratio. The study also compared thyroid tissue and blood T-cell repertoires from more than five Graves' hyperthyroidism patients. After sampling, hyperthyroidism patients received methimazole starting at 30 mg daily, and ophthalmopathy patients received high-dose intravenous methylprednisolone. The paper describes TCR Vbeta CDR3 sequencing of fewer than 150 peripheral blood samples, made up of about 41 ophthalmopathy patients, some 76 hyperthyroidism patients and 17 progressor patients.

Stable Graves' hyperthyroidism was defined as the absence of progression to ophthalmopathy over 18 months of follow-up. Hyperthyroidism patients were aged 18 to 65 years and newly diagnosed, with disease duration of less than 2 months. Exclusion was applied to patients with uncontrolled infections, other autoimmune diseases, pregnancy or lactation. Clinical symptoms, serum thyroxine and TRAb, thyroid ultrasound, and orbital computed tomography formed the basis for the diagnoses. PBMCs were separated from over 9 ml of fresh peripheral blood using Ficoll-Paque density gradient centrifugation. Total RNA was extracted using Trizol reagent, and RNA quality was assessed on an Agilent 2100 Bioanalyzer. Study-wide findings and limitations: Sample size was not statistically predetermined, and investigators were not blinded to group allocation. Most expanded thyroid clonotypes (frequency above 0.001) were also detected in blood, suggesting blood repertoires may reflect thyroid immune responses. In validation, the model predicted progression to ophthalmopathy a median of about 6 months before onset, with approximately 70% sensitivity and around 76% specificity. A model built on a 13 V-J signature distinguished ophthalmopathy from stable hyperthyroidism, reaching approximately 89% sensitivity and 81.08% specificity in cross-validation and 80%/75% in testing.

The CDR3 holds 15 amino acids from the cysteine to the phenylalanine. Only the CDR3 part of the read is kept: 45 bases, read in frame from the first base. The CDR1 and CDR2 encoded by the germline V gene are SQVTM and ANQGSEA. At the junction V is shortened by 6 bases and J by 1 base; bases outside the gene matches: 8. The TCR beta CDR3 regions were amplified from the RNA transcripts. The TCR CDR3 was subjected to a first round of RT-PCR using the HTBI primer set and the Qiagen OneStep RT-PCR kit. A second multiplex PCR round built the libraries, followed by size selection and purification. Sequencing of the libraries was done on an Illumina HiSeq2000 using paired-end 100 bp reads. Per the source publication's procedure: SOAPnuke was used to process the raw data, with reads discarded if the reads contained adapters or uncalled bases, had a mean Phred below 15, or lacked an exact constant-primer or identifier match. High-quality paired reads were merged using COPE v1.2.5, and each unique nucleotide sequence was defined as a clonotype. MiTCR v1.1 was used to align the clonotypes against IMGT TRBV, TRBD and TRBJ reference segments. Analysis was restricted to V-J combinations with a frequency above 0.0001, which covered 98% to 99.2% of repertoires. The TCS score was defined as the ratio of F50 (clonal expansion) to E x V (chaos), calculated using BLOSUM62-based TCRdist between CDR3 peptides within each V-J. Welch's t-statistics and random forest reduced 514 V-J features to around 14, which were used in a naive Bayes classifier (R e1071). The public reads were quality trimmed at Q25 with fastp and then assembled into clones with MiXCR by TCRdb, keeping productive beta chains. Each entry merges the rows of one CDR3 protein and shows their most common DNA and genes. None of the V and J calls come from the authors' own analysis; TCRdb made them. This sample holds about 420,000 distinct CDR3 sequences; roughly 15% were observed only once. The ten largest clonotypes hold about 5% of the sample.

Comment on this clonotype: The target of this receptor is not known. A read error may explain this, as a much larger clone is one base away.

The sequence was collected from a woman between 18 and 30 years old with Graves' hyperthyroidism. The rearrangement combines TRBV29-1 with TRBJ2-2; 7 of the junction bases match TRBD1. The sequencing sample was made of blood. The DNA sequence is given as TGCAGCGTCAGTGACAGGGCAATGAACACCGGGGAGCTGTTTTTT. The translation is CSVSDRAMNTGELFF.